The T cell receptor beta chain under discussion was sequenced for a study of cytomegalovirus exposure and HLA in healthy donors. Overall study context: An early release of data contained roughly 86 million unique TCRs, which came from HLA-typed donors.

Overall study findings and caveats: V- and J-gene trimming of TCR beta was linked (in a later analysis) to a missense DCLRE1C variant.

The PCR made use of 60 Vbeta and 13 Jbeta primers. Generated by immunoSEQ multiplex PCR, the TCRdb table keeps only in-frame clones and is missing some. The sample shows 200,000 or so clones, approximately 82% of them seen only once. Turning to this clone: The target antigen is unknown.

The sequence was collected from a man between 18 and 35 years old in good health and CMV-seronegative. The sequencing input was PBMCs.

The CDR3 DNA reads TGTGCCAGCAGCTTGACCGGGACAGGGTCGAGCACCGGGGAGCTGTTTTTT. Protein: CASSLTGTGSSTGELFF. The chain uses TRBV7-9 and TRBJ2-2; 9 nucleotides match TRBD1. With V trimmed by 3 bases and J by 4 bases, 9 bases remained unmatched. This CDR3 spans 17 amino acids. Germline V gives CDR1 SEHNR, CDR2 FQNEAQ (reference sequence). Complete variable domain (other parts from reference TRBV7-9 and TRBJ2-2): DTGVSQNPRHKITKRGQNVTFRCDPISEHNRLYWYRQTLGQGPEFLTYFQNEAQLEKSRLLSDRFSAERPKGSFSTLEIQRTEQGDSAMYLCASSLTGTGSSTGELFFGEGSRLTVL.